This passage covers 7 T cell receptor beta chains from one sample sequenced in a study of blood T cell repertoires in COVID-19. Sequencing was performed with immunoSEQ multiplex PCR; in TCRdb, only in-frame clones are kept and a portion is missing. The data hold hundreds of thousands of clones, with around 90% observed a single time. The sequencing sample was made of peripheral blood. The receptors were sampled from a woman aged 40 to 55 who had recovered from COVID-19.

The rearrangement uses TRBV7-2 and TRBJ2-2; D not resolved. Germline V CDR1 and CDR2: SGHTA, FQGNSA. The CDR3 spans 14 residues. V was shortened by 5 bases and J by 1 base, with 8 bases between the two germline ends. The CDR3 here is CASSLQVNTGELFF. DNA for the CDR3: TGTGCCAGCAGCCTTCAGGTGAACACCGGGGAGCTGTTTTTT.

The V call is TRBV10-3, the J call TRBJ1-5, with TRBD1 matching 8 bases. V lost 5 bases, J lost 5 bases, and 2 bases stayed unmatched. This CDR3 has 13 amino acids. Germline V gene lookup returns CDR1 ENHRY and CDR2 SYGVKD. The CDR3: CAISLQGDQPQHF. The CDR3 DNA follows: TGTGCCATCAGTTTACAGGGGGATCAGCCCCAGCATTTT.

The chain is built from TRBV11-2 and TRBJ2-7; a weak D match, TRBD2 (5 bases). CDR3 length equals 14 residues. Deletions cut 3 bases from V and 3 bases from J, with 12 bases between. Germline CDR1 and CDR2: SGHAT and FQNNGV. DNA of the CDR3: TGTGCCAGCAGCTTCCAGGCGGGCCTCTACGAGCAGTACTTC. This codes for CASSFQAGLYEQYF.

The gene calls are TRBV24-1 and TRBJ2-1; possibly TRBD2 for D (7 bases). Germline-derived CDR1 and CDR2 are KGHDR and SFDVKD. The CDR3 totals 18 residues. V lost 0 bases and J 2 bases, leaving 16 bases between the germline ends. The CDR3 DNA follows: TGTGCCACCAGTGATTTGCCCCCTAGGGGGGGTACCTACAATGAGCAGTTCTTC. Its protein product is CATSDLPPRGGTYNEQFF.

The chain recombines TRBV3-1 (or the pseudogene TRBV3-2) with TRBJ2-2; possible D gene TRBD2, 5 bases. This CDR3 comprises 14 residues. The V gene's germline CDR1 is LGHDT and CDR2 YNNKEL (reference sequence). Trimming took 6 bases from V and 4 from J, leaving 12 bases between them. The CDR3: CASSPDAGTGELFF. Written as DNA, the CDR3 is TGTGCCAGCAGTCCCGATGCGGGCACCGGGGAGCTGTTTTTT.

This chain links TRBV12-3 or TRBV12-4 with TRBJ1-1; no reliable D call. This CDR3 has 12 residues. The ends were cut back, 3 bases at V and 3 bases at J, with 5 bases in the middle. The CDR3 coding sequence is TGTGCCAGCAGTTTGGGAGACACTGAAGCTTTCTTT. Translating gives CASSLGDTEAFF.

This clone was detected once. The gene calls are TRBV30 and TRBJ1-3, with a weak D call TRBD1 (6 bases). Trimming cost V 3 bases and J 4 bases, with 13 bases left between them. Germline lookup yields CDR1 GTSNPN and CDR2 SVGIG (reference sequence). The CDR3 has 14 residues. In DNA form, the CDR3 reads TGTGCCTGGAGGGTCGGGCAGGGGGGAAACACCATATATTTT. Translated, it gives CAWRVGQGGNTIYF.